Presented here are 21 T cell receptor beta chains from one specimen sequenced in a study of blood T cell repertoires in COVID-19. Profiled with immunoSEQ multiplex PCR; TCRdb holds only in-frame clones, not every one. The top ten clones hold about 3% of a sample with under 45,000 clones, around 85% of them seen once. Specimen: peripheral blood. The receptor source for this set is a man between 65 and 85 years old with COVID-19, enrolled during active disease.

The rearrangement links TRBV5-1 to TRBJ1-2; D perhaps matches TRBD1 (5 bases). Between the trimmed V and J ends, which lost 0 bases and 2 bases, there was a span of 11 bases. Germline lookup yields CDR1 SGHRS and CDR2 YFSETQ. CDR3 length: 15 residues. CDR3 sequence reads: CASSLGVTENYGYTF. The CDR3 DNA reads as TGCGCCAGCAGCTTGGGGGTGACAGAGAACTATGGCTACACCTTC. The whole variable domain, remainder taken from reference TRBV5-1 and TRBJ1-2, is KAGVTQTPRYLIKTRGQQVTLSCSPISGHRSVSWYQQTPGQGLQFLFEYFSETQRNKGNFPGRFSGRQFSNSRSEMNVSTLELGDSALYLCASSLGVTENYGYTFGSGTRLTVV.

V is TRBV3-1 (or the pseudogene TRBV3-2) and J is TRBJ1-2; D is unresolved. V was shortened by 1 base and J by 2 bases, with 8 bases between the two germline ends. Germline assignment: CDR1 LGHDT and CDR2 YNNKEL (reference sequence). The CDR3 is 14 amino acids. The CDR3: CASSQGRRNYGYTF. CDR3 nucleotide sequence: TGTGCCAGCAGCCAAGGGAGGAGAAACTATGGCTACACCTTC.

The chain employs TRBV7-8 and TRBJ2-5; TRBD1 might be the D (6 bases). The germline V gene has CDR1 SGHVS and CDR2 FQNEAQ. V gave up 5 bases and J gave up 3 bases, with 13 bases separating them. This CDR3 has 14 amino acids. CDR3 in amino acids: CASSEGHRKETQYF. DNA of the CDR3: TGTGCCAGCAGCGAGGGACATAGAAAAGAGACCCAGTACTTC. Supplemented by reference TRBV7-8 and TRBJ2-5, the full variable domain reads GAGVSQSPRYKVAKRGQDVALRCDPISGHVSLFWYQQALGQGPEFLTYFQNEAQLDKSGLPSDRFFAERPEGSVSTLKIQRTQQEDSAVYLCASSEGHRKETQYFGPGTRLLVL.

This clone came up once. The chain combines TRBV6-5 with TRBJ2-1, with 9 bases lining up with TRBD1. Germline lookup yields CDR1 MNHEY and CDR2 SVGAGI. The V and J ends lost 6 bases and 8 bases, in that order; junction bases with no gene match: 8. This CDR3 region has 14 residues. This chain's CDR3 is CASSRSQGAYEQFF. The CDR3 nucleotides are TGTGCCAGCAGCCGCTCACAGGGGGCCTATGAGCAGTTCTTC.

The chain carries TRBV30 and TRBJ1-2; D remains unclear. The length of the CDR3 is 16 residues. Germline V lookup: CDR1 GTSNPN, CDR2 SVGIG (reference sequence). Trimming pared 1 base from V and 3 bases from J, leaving 18 bases between. The CDR3 loop is CAWSAGLVREDYGYTF. The DNA for the CDR3 is TGTGCCTGGAGTGCCGGGTTGGTTCGAGAGGACTATGGCTACACCTTC.

CDR3 sequence: CASSYSLFEAEPQHF. The CDR3 DNA sequence: TGTGCCAGCAGTTACTCGCTCTTCGAGGCCGAGCCCCAGCATTTT. The chain carries TRBV6-2 or TRBV6-3 and TRBJ1-5; D ambiguous. The CDR3 has 15 amino acids. Trimming removed 0 bases at V and 8 bases at J, with 14 bases between. CDR1 is MNHEY, CDR2 SVGEGT, per germline.

The chain uses TRBV29-1 and TRBJ1-6, with D possibly being TRBD1 (5 bases). V lost 6 bases and J lost 7, with 10 bases in between. Germline lookup yields CDR1 SQVTM and CDR2 ANQGSEA. CDR3 length equals 12 residues. The CDR3 nucleotides read TGCAGCGTCCAAACAGGCAATTCACCCCTCCACTTT. It translates to CSVQTGNSPLHF.

The rearrangement joins TRBV5-1 to TRBJ2-1, with 7 positions matching TRBD2. The V gene's germline CDR1 is SGHRS and CDR2 YFSETQ. This CDR3 has 14 residues. The ends lost 0 bases at V and 10 bases at J; junction bases unmatched: 7. The CDR3, as DNA: TGCGCCAGCAGCTTGGCCGTGGGGGGGAAAGAGCAGTTCTTC. This translates into CASSLAVGGKEQFF.

V usage is TRBV5-1 and J usage is TRBJ2-7; 10 nucleotides align to TRBD2. After removal of 4 bases from V and 0 bases from J, the junction contained 4 bases not matched to a gene. CDR1 is SGHRS and CDR2 is YFSETQ in the germline V gene. The CDR3 spans 15 residues. The CDR3 region is CASSRGTSDSYEQYF. The CDR3 coding sequence is TGCGCCAGCAGCCGCGGGACTAGCGACTCCTACGAGCAGTACTTC. Looking up the rest from reference TRBV5-1 and TRBJ2-7 gives the full variable domain: KAGVTQTPRYLIKTRGQQVTLSCSPISGHRSVSWYQQTPGQGLQFLFEYFSETQRNKGNFPGRFSGRQFSNSRSEMNVSTLELGDSALYLCASSRGTSDSYEQYFGPGTRLTVT.

The genes are TRBV27 and TRBJ1-2; D not certain. Trimming took off 2 bases at V and 1 base at J, with 11 bases between the two ends. CDR3 length: 15 residues. Germline CDR1 is MNHEY and CDR2 is SMNVEV (reference sequence). CDR3 sequence: CASSLMSGFNYGYTF. The DNA for the CDR3 is TGTGCCAGCAGTTTAATGTCGGGTTTTAACTATGGCTACACCTTC.

The chain recombines TRBV30 with TRBJ1-2, with TRBD1 matching over 12 bases. The CDR3 has 15 residues. CDR1 and CDR2 (germline): GTSNPN, SVGIG (reference sequence). After removal of 4 bases from V and 3 bases from J, the junction contained 6 bases not matched to a gene. Written as DNA, the CDR3 is TGTGCCTGGACGGGGACAGGGGGCGCGTACTATGGCTACACCTTC. Protein: CAWTGTGGAYYGYTF.

V is TRBV7-8 and J is TRBJ2-7, with D possibly TRBD1 on 5 matching bases. Trimming took 8 bases from V and 2 from J, leaving 13 bases between them. CDR1 is SGHVS and CDR2 is FQNEAQ in the germline V gene. The CDR3 is 13 amino acids. This chain's CDR3 is CASARTDTYEQYF. CDR3 bases: TGTGCCAGCGCGAGGACGGACACCTACGAGCAGTACTTC.

The chain joins TRBV7-2 to TRBJ2-1; D is perhaps TRBD1 (5 bases). Germline loops: CDR1 SGHTA, CDR2 FQGNSA. V lost 9 bases and J lost 7, with 19 bases in between. The CDR3 is made up of 14 amino acids. The CDR3 here is CASTGVGVRNEQFF. Written as DNA, the CDR3 is TGTGCCAGTACAGGAGTAGGGGTGAGGAATGAGCAGTTCTTC.

The chain joins TRBV28 to TRBJ2-1, with a possible D match to TRBD2 (6 bases). Germline CDR1 is MDHEN and CDR2 is SYDVKM. V dropped 8 bases and J dropped 1 base, with 15 bases sitting between them. This CDR3 spans 15 amino acids. The DNA of the CDR3 is TGTGCCAGCTCCCGCCCGGGGGATTCCTACAATGAGCAGTTCTTC. It translates to CASSRPGDSYNEQFF.

The rearrangement joins TRBV7-9 to TRBJ2-7, with 9 bases aligning to TRBD2. The CDR3 runs 16 residues. In germline, CDR1 is SEHNR, CDR2 FQNEAQ (reference sequence). V lost 5 bases, J lost 6 bases, and 14 bases stayed unmatched. CDR3 in DNA: TGTGCCAGCAGCCACCACCGACTAGCGGTCCGGGGCGAGCAGTACTTC. Its protein product is CASSHHRLAVRGEQYF.

This clone appeared a few times. V is TRBV6-6 and J is TRBJ1-5; 9 bases fit TRBD1. The ends lost 4 bases at V and 8 bases at J; junction bases unmatched: 9. The CDR3 runs to 15 residues. The germline gives CDR1 MNHNY, CDR2 SVGAGI (reference sequence). DNA of the CDR3: TGTGCCAGCAGTTTTAAACAGGGGGCCAGGGAGCCCCAGCATTTT. Protein product: CASSFKQGAREPQHF.

The chain links TRBV4-2 to TRBJ2-3, with 10 bases that match TRBD2. Germline CDR1 and CDR2: LGHNA and YNFKEQ. Trimming cost V 2 bases and J 3 bases; bases outside gene matches: 14. The CDR3 is made up of 19 amino acids. The CDR3 region has the DNA TGTGCCAGCAGCCAACCCGGACTAGCGGCTCGTGTTGGGACAGATACGCAGTATTTT. Amino acid sequence: CASSQPGLAARVGTDTQYF.

The chain links TRBV9 to TRBJ2-2, with D possibly TRBD1 on 6 matching bases. Trimming removed 3 bases at V and 8 bases at J, with 11 bases between. CDR1 is SGDLS and CDR2 is YYNGEE in the germline V gene. The CDR3 has 13 residues. The CDR3 sequence: CASSAGQLGELFF. DNA for the CDR3: TGTGCCAGCAGCGCCGGACAGTTAGGGGAGCTGTTTTTT.

The V and J genes are TRBV6-2 or TRBV6-3 and TRBJ2-7; TRBD2 agrees at 13 bases. This CDR3 contains 17 residues. V trimming: 4 bases; J trimming: 7 bases; junction bases outside the gene matches: 13. The V gene's germline CDR1 is MNHEY and CDR2 SVGEGT. In DNA, the CDR3 is TGTGCCAGCAGTTCTAGGACTAGCGGGAGTCATAATAGGGAGCAGTACTTC. Residues: CASSSRTSGSHNREQYF.

This chain connects TRBV10-3 to TRBJ1-2, with 7 positions matching TRBD1. CDR1 and CDR2 (germline): ENHRY, SYGVKD. This CDR3 has 15 amino acids. Germline trimming cut 7 bases from V and 8 bases from J; bases unmatched to any gene: 16. Here the CDR3 reads CAIMAPQGEPRGYTF. The CDR3 DNA is TGTGCCATCATGGCGCCCCAGGGGGAACCTCGCGGCTACACCTTC.

This chain joins TRBV13 and TRBJ2-7; 9 bases line up with TRBD1. V lost 5 bases and J lost 3; bases outside the gene matches: 8. This CDR3 is 15 amino acids long. CDR1 PRHDT and CDR2 FYEKMQ come from the germline V gene (reference sequence). In DNA, the CDR3 is TGTGCCAGCAGCGCCCGGGACAGGGTGGGCTACGAGCAGTACTTC. This encodes CASSARDRVGYEQYF.